These T cell receptor beta chains were read from a single sample in a study of T cell repertoires in cytomegalovirus infection. Their target antigens are unknown. TCRdb re-called the reads with MiXCR, one entry per CDR3 protein. The table lists some 800,000 distinct CDR3 sequences, about 33% of them singletons, with about an eighth in the top ten. The material sequenced was cultured CD8+ T cells from PBMCs, taken from culture after CMV antigen stimulation. These receptor sequences come from a human donor in good health (CMV status not recorded). Some clones in this sample may be carry-over from other donors' samples. CDR3s include the opening cysteine and the closing phenylalanine or tryptophan. Fields, in order: clone size, V gene, J gene, CDR3 protein. Some rows have no size entry. The others give once, few or many, or a class for an expanded clone.

clone_size: many
v_call: TRBV12-3/TRBV12-4
j_call: TRBJ2-1
cdr3_aa: CASSHTGDNEQFF

clone_size: .
v_call: TRBV6-1
j_call: TRBJ1-1
cdr3_aa: CASSKGGDTEAFF

clone_size: .
v_call: TRBV29-1
j_call: TRBJ2-1
cdr3_aa: CSVVEGQRSSYNEQFF

clone_size: few
v_call: TRBV27
j_call: TRBJ1-5
cdr3_aa: CASSLNRGNSNQPQHF

clone_size: .
v_call: TRBV7-8
j_call: TRBJ1-5
cdr3_aa: CASSLPGIQPQHF

clone_size: few
v_call: TRBV2
j_call: TRBJ2-1
cdr3_aa: CASSGRGDSPNLSSYNEQFF

clone_size: .
v_call: TRBV27
j_call: TRBJ2-1
cdr3_aa: CASSPRQGASEQFF

clone_size: .
v_call: TRBV4-3
j_call: TRBJ1-4
cdr3_aa: CASSQASAVNEKLFF

clone_size: once
v_call: TRBV12-3/TRBV12-4
j_call: TRBJ1-4
cdr3_aa: CASSQSTDGNEKLFF

clone_size: .
v_call: TRBV12-3/TRBV12-4
j_call: TRBJ2-7
cdr3_aa: CASSFLPYEQHF

clone_size: many
v_call: TRBV6-5
j_call: TRBJ1-1
cdr3_aa: CASSYSEGFRRMNTEAFF

clone_size: .
v_call: TRBV7-9
j_call: TRBJ2-7
cdr3_aa: CASSSGQGIYYEQYF

clone_size: .
v_call: TRBV7-6
j_call: TRBJ2-3
cdr3_aa: CASSFPGLKIETDTQYF

clone_size: .
v_call: TRBV7-9
j_call: TRBJ2-2
cdr3_aa: CASSLRRGTTSNTGELFF

clone_size: few
v_call: TRBV6-2/TRBV6-3
j_call: TRBJ2-1
cdr3_aa: CASSPTAPTHPYNEQFF

clone_size: few
v_call: TRBV7-9
j_call: TRBJ2-1
cdr3_aa: CASSSPLAGHNEQFF

clone_size: .
v_call: TRBV7-6
j_call: TRBJ1-1
cdr3_aa: CASSLDPSVANGAFF

clone_size: .
v_call: TRBV28
j_call: TRBJ1-1
cdr3_aa: CASSFPPTGEVTEAFF

clone_size: many
v_call: TRBV7-2
j_call: TRBJ2-3
cdr3_aa: CASSLGRGGRADTQYF

clone_size: .
v_call: TRBV12-3/TRBV12-4
j_call: TRBJ2-7
cdr3_aa: CASSPPGGHSYEQYF

clone_size: once
v_call: TRBV29-1
j_call: TRBJ2-1
cdr3_aa: CSVPGTGRFNEQFF

clone_size: few
v_call: TRBV11-2
j_call: TRBJ1-1
cdr3_aa: CASINGGLGKAFF

clone_size: many
v_call: TRBV7-2
j_call: TRBJ2-7
cdr3_aa: CASSLNRGREQYF

clone_size: .
v_call: TRBV6-6
j_call: TRBJ1-2
cdr3_aa: CASSYSKDVPIYGYTF

clone_size: .
v_call: TRBV5-1
j_call: TRBJ2-1
cdr3_aa: CASEHGTGAPPNEQFF

clone_size: once
v_call: TRBV4-3
j_call: TRBJ1-2
cdr3_aa: CASSQLGRSNGYTF

clone_size: .
v_call: TRBV6-1
j_call: TRBJ2-1
cdr3_aa: CASRRQGPYNEQFF

clone_size: .
v_call: TRBV6-6
j_call: TRBJ2-7
cdr3_aa: CASSPTGQSYEQYF

clone_size: .
v_call: TRBV9
j_call: TRBJ2-7
cdr3_aa: CASSVEPSYEQYF

clone_size: few
v_call: TRBV12-3/TRBV12-4
j_call: TRBJ1-1
cdr3_aa: CASSLTRARTEAFF

clone_size: .
v_call: TRBV6-5
j_call: TRBJ2-3
cdr3_aa: CASSSGQGREDTQYF

clone_size: few
v_call: TRBV4-1
j_call: TRBJ1-6
cdr3_aa: CASSQPGTAADSPLHF

clone_size: few
v_call: TRBV18
j_call: TRBJ2-5
cdr3_aa: CASSPAGQETQYF

clone_size: many
v_call: TRBV24-1
j_call: TRBJ2-1
cdr3_aa: CARPDSGGSSYNEQFF

clone_size: .
v_call: TRBV4-2
j_call: TRBJ2-3
cdr3_aa: CASSQDPQPGDTDTQYF

clone_size: .
v_call: TRBV12-3/TRBV12-4
j_call: TRBJ1-2
cdr3_aa: CASSLADPAPGYTF

clone_size: .
v_call: TRBV7-9
j_call: TRBJ2-2
cdr3_aa: CASSLLARGSVTGELFF

clone_size: .
v_call: TRBV27
j_call: TRBJ1-5
cdr3_aa: CASSFPEQRSNQPQHF

clone_size: few
v_call: TRBV6-2/TRBV6-3
j_call: TRBJ2-1
cdr3_aa: CASSYSLAANEQFF

clone_size: few
v_call: TRBV7-9
j_call: TRBJ2-2
cdr3_aa: CASSRPTADNTGELFF

clone_size: .
v_call: TRBV19
j_call: TRBJ1-2
cdr3_aa: CASTGVDYGYTF

clone_size: .
v_call: TRBV7-4
j_call: TRBJ2-1
cdr3_aa: CASSSPTRYGNEQFF